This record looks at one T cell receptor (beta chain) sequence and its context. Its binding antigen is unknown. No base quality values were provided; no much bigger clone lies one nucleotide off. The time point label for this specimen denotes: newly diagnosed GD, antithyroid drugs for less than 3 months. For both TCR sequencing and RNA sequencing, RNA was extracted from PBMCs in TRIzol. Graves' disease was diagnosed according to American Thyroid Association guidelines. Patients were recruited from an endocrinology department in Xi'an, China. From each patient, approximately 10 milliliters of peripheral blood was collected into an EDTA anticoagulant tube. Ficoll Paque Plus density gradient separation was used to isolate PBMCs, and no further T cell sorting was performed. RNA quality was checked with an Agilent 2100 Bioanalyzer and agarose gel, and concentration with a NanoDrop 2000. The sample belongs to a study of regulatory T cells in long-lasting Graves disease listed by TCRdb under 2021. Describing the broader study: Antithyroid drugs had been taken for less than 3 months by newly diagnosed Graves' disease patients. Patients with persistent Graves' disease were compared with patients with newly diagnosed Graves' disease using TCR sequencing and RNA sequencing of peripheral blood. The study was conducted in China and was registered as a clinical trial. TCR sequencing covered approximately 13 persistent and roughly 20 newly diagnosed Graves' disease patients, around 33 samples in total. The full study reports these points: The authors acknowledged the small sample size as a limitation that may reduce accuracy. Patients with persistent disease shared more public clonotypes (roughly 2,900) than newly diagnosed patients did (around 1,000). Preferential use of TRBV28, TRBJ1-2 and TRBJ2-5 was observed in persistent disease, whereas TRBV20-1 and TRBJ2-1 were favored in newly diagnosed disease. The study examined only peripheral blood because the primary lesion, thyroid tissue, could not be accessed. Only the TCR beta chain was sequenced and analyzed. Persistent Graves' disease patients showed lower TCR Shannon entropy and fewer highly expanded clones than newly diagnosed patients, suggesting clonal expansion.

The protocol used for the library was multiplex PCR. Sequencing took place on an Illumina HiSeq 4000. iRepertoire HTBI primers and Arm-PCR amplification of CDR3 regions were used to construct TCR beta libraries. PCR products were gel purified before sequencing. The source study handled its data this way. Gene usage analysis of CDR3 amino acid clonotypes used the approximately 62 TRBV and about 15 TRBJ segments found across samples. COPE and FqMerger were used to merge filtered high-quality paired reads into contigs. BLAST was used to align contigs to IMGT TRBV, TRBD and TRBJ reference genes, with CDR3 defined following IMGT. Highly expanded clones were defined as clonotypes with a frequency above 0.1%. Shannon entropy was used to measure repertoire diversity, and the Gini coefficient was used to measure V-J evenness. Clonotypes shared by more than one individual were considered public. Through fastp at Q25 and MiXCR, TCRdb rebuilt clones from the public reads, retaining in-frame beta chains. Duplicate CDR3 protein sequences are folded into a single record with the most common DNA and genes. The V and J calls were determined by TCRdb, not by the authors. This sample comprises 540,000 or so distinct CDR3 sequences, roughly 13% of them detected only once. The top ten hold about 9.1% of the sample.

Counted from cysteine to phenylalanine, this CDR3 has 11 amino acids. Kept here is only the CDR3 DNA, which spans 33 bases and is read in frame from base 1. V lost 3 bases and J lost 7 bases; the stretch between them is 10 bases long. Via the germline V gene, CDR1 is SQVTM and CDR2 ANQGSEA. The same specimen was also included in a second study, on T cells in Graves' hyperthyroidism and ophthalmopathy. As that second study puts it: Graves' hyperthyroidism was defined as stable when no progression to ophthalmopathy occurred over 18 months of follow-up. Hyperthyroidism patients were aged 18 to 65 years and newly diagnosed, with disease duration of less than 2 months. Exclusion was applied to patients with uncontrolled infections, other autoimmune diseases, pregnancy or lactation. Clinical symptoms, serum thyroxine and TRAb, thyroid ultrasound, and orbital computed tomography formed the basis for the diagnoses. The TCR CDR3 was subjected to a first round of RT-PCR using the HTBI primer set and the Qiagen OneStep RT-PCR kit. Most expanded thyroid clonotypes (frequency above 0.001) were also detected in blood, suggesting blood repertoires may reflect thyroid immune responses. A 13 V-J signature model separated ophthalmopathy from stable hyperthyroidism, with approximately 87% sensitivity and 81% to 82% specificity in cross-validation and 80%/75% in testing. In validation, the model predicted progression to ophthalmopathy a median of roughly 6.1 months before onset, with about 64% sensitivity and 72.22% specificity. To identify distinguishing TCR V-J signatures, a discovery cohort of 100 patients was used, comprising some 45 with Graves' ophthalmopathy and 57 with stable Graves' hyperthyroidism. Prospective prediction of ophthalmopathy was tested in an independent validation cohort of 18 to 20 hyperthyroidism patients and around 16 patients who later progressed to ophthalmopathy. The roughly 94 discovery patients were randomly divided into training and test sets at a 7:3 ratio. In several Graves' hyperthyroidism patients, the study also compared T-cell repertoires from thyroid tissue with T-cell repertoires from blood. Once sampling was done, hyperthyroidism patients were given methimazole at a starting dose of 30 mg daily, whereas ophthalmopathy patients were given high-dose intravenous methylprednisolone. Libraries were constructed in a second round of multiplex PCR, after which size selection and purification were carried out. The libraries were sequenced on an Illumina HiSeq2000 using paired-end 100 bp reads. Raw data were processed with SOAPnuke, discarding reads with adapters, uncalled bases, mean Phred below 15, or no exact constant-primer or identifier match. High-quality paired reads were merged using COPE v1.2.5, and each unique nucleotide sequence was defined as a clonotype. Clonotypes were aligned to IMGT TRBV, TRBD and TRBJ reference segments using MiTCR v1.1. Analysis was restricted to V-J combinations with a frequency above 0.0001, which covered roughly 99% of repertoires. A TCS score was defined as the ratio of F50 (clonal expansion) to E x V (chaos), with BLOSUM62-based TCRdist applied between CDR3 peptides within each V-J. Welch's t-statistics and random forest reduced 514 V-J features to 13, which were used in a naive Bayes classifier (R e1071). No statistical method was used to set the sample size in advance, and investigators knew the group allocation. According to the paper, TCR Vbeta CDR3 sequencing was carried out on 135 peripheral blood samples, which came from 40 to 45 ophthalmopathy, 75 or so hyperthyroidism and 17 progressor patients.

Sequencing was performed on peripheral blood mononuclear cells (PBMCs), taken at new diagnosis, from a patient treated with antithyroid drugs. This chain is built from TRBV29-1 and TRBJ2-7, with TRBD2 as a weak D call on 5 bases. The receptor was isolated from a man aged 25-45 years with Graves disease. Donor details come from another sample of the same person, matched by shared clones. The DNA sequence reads TGCAGCGTTGATTCGGAGGAGGAGCAGTACTTC. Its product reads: CSVDSEEEQYF.